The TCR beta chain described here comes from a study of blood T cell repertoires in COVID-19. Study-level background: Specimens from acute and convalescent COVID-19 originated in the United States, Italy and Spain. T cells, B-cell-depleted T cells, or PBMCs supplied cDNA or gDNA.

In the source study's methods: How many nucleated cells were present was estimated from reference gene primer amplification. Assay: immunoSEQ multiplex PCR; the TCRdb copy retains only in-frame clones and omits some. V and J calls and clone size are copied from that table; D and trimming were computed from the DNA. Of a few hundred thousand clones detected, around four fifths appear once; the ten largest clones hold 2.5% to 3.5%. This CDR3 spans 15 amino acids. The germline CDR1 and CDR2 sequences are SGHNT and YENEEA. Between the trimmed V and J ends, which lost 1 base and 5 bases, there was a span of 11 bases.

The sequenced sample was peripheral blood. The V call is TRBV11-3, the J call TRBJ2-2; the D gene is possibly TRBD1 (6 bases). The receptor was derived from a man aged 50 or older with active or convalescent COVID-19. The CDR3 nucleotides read TGTGCCAGCAGCTTAGGGCAGGGGCGGACCGGGGAGCTGTTTTTT. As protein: CASSLGQGRTGELFF. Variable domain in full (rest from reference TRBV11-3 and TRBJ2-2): EAGVVQSPRYKIIEKKQPVAFWCNPISGHNTLYWYLQNLGQGPELLIRYENEEAVDDSQLPKDRFSAERLKGVDSTLKIQPAELGDSAVYLCASSLGQGRTGELFFGEGSRLTVL.